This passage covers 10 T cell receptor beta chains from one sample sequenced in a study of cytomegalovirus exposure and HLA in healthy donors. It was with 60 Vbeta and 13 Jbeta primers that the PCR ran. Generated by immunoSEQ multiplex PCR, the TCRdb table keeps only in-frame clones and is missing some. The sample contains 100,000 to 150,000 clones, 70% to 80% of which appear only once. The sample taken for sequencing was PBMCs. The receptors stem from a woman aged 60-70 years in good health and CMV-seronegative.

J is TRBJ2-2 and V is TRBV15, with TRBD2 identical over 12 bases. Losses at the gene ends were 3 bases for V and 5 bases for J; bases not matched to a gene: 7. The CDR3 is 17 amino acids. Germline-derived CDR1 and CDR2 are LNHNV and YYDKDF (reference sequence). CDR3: CATSRPLAGGETGELFF. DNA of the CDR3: TGTGCCACCAGCAGGCCCCTAGCGGGAGGGGAGACCGGGGAGCTGTTTTTT. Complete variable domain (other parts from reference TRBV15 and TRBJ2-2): DAMVIQNPRYQVTQFGKPVTLSCSQTLNHNVMYWYQQKSSQAPKLLFHYYDKDFNNEADTPDNFQSRRPNTSFCFLDIRSPGLGDTAMYLCATSRPLAGGETGELFFGEGSRLTVL.

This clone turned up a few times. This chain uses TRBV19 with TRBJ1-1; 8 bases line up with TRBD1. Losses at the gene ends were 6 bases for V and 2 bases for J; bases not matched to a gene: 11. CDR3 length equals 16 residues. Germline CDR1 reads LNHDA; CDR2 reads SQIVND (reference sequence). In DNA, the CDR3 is TGTGCCAGTAGGATACCGGGACAGGCATCAAACACTGAAGCTTTCTTT. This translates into CASRIPGQASNTEAFF.

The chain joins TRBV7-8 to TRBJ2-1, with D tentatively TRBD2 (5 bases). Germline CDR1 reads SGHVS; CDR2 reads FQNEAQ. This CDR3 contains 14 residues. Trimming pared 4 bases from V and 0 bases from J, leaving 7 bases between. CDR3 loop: CASSSGSSYNEQFF. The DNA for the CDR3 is TGTGCCAGCAGCTCGGGGAGCTCCTACAATGAGCAGTTCTTC.

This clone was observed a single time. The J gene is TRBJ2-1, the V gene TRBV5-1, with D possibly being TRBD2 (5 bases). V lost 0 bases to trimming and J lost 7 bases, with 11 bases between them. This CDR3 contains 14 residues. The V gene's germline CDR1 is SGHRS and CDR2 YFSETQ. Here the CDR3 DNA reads TGCGCCAGCAGCTTGGAGGTAGCGTCTAATGAGCAGTTCTTC. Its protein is CASSLEVASNEQFF.

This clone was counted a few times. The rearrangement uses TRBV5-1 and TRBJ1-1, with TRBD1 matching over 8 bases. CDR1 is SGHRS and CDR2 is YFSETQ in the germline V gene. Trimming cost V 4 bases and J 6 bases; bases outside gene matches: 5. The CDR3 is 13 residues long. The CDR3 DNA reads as TGCGCCAGCAGCACAGGGGGAGGTTCTGAAGCTTTCTTT. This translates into CASSTGGGSEAFF.

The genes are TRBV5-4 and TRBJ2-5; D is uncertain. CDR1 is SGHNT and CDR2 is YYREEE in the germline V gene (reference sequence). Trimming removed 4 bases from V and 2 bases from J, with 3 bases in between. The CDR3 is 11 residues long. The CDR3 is CASSRQETQYF. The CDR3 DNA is TGTGCCAGCAGCCGTCAAGAGACCCAGTACTTC.

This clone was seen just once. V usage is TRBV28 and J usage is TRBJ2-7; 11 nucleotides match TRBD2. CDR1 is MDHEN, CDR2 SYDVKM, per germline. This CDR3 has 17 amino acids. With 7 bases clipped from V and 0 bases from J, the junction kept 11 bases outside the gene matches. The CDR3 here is CASNLRSSGGTSYEQYF. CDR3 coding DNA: TGTGCCAGCAACCTCAGGTCTAGCGGGGGGACCTCCTACGAGCAGTACTTC.

CDR3 nucleotides: TGTGCCAGCAGCAAGCCAGGGTCGGACACCGGGGAGCTGTTTTTT. Its protein is CASSKPGSDTGELFF. The chain uses TRBV21-1 and TRBJ2-2; no check of the table's D call, TRBD1, against the DNA was made. TRBV21-1 is a recognized pseudogene. The CDR3 is made up of 15 amino acids.

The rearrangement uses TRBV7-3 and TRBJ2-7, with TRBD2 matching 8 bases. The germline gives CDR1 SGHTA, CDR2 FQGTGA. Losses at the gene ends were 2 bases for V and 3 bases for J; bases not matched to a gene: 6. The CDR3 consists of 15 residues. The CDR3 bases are TGTGCCAGCAGCTTAGGTTCAGGGACTAGCTACGAGCAGTACTTC. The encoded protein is CASSLGSGTSYEQYF. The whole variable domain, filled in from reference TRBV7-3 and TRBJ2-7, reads GAGVSQTPSNKVTEKGKYVELRCDPISGHTALYWYRQSLGQGPEFLIYFQGTGAADDSGLPNDRFFAVRPEGSVSTLKIQRTERGDSAVYLCASSLGSGTSYEQYFGPGTRLTVT.

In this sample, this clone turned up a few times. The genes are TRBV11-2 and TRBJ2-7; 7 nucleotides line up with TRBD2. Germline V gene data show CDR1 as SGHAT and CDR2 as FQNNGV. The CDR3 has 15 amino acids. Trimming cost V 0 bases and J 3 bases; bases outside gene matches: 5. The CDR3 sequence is CASSLDRRELYEQYF. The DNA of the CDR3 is TGTGCCAGCAGCTTAGATCGGCGGGAGCTCTACGAGCAGTACTTC.